Reported below is one TCR beta chain. Its specificity is unknown. Data came from immunoSEQ multiplex PCR; TCRdb stores just in-frame clones and leaves some out. The sample holds tens of thousands of clones; around 88% are singletons and the top ten take approximately 13%. The data were taken from a study of PD-1 blockade in mismatch repair-deficient tumors. Study-wide findings and caveats: Tumor-resident clones, often absent from pretreatment blood, expanded after pembrolizumab and then contracted.

Per the germline V gene, CDR1 is SGHRS and CDR2 is YFSETQ. V was trimmed by 0 bases and J by 5 bases, leaving 11 bases between them. The CDR3 consists of 14 residues. The clonotype originates from an adult with mismatch repair-deficient cancer. The sequences come from peripheral blood, collected 52 weeks after starting pembrolizumab. This chain uses TRBV5-1 with TRBJ1-1; D may be TRBD1 (6 bases). The CDR3 nucleotides are TGCGCCAGCAGCTTGGCACAGGGTAAGACTGAAGCTTTCTTT. It translates to CASSLAQGKTEAFF.